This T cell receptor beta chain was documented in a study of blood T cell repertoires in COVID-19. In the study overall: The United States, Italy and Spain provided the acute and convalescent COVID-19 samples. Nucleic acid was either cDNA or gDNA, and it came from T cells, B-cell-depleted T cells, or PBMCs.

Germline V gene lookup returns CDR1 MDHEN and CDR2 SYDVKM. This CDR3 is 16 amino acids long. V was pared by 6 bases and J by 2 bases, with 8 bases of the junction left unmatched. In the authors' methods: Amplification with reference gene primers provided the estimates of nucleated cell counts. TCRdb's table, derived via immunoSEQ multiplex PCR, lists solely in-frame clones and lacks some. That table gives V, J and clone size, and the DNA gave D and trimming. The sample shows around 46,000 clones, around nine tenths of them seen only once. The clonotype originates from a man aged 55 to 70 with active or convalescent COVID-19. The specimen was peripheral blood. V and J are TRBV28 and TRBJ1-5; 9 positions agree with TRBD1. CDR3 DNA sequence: TGTGCCAGCAGAAATCCGGGACAGGGTGGCAATCAGCCCCAGCATTTT. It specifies CASRNPGQGGNQPQHF.